This TCR beta chain was retrieved from a study of blood T cell repertoires in COVID-19. Clinical histories supplied by participants themselves formed the basis of cohort assignment. Donors in Cohort 3 counted as recovered after two negative PCRs, clearance, or symptom resolution. Clones were read by immunoSEQ multiplex PCR, and TCRdb kept only the in-frame ones, dropping some. The table lists more than 350,000 clones, 80% to 90% of them singletons, with 1% in the top ten. This CDR3 spans 18 amino acids. Trimming at V came to 0 bases and at J to 1 base, leaving 10 bases not matched to a gene. Germline CDR1 reads LGHDT; CDR2 reads YNNKEL (reference sequence).

The sample taken for sequencing was PBMCs or T cells enriched from blood (not recorded which). The TCR was taken from a young man who had recovered from COVID-19. The chain has TRBV3-1 (or the pseudogene TRBV3-2) and TRBJ2-7; 9 bases agree with TRBD1. The CDR3 protein is CASSQDLSGGQGSYEQYF. In nucleotides, the CDR3 is TGTGCCAGCAGCCAAGATTTATCGGGAGGACAGGGGTCCTACGAGCAGTACTTC.